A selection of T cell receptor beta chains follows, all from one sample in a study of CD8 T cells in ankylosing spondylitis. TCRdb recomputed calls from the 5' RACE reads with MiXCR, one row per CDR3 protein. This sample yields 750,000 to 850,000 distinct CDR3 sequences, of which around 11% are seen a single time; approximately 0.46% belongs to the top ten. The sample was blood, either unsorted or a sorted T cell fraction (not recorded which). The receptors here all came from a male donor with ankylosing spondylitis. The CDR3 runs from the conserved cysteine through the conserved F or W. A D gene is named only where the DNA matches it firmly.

cdr3_aa: CSARRGVMNTEAFF; d_call: .; v_call: TRBV20-1; cdr3_length: 14; j_call: TRBJ1-1
cdr3_aa: CAWSPGGWLDTQYF; d_call: .; v_call: TRBV30; cdr3_length: 14; j_call: TRBJ2-3
cdr3_aa: CSTGRGVNTGELFF; d_call: .; v_call: TRBV29-1; cdr3_length: 14; j_call: TRBJ2-2
cdr3_aa: CASSYSTGLGTEAFF; d_call: .; v_call: TRBV6-5; cdr3_length: 15; j_call: TRBJ1-1
cdr3_aa: CASSEGPSWGETQYF; d_call: .; v_call: TRBV27; cdr3_length: 15; j_call: TRBJ2-5
cdr3_aa: CASSHDRAEVEAFF; d_call: TRBD1; v_call: TRBV7-9; cdr3_length: 14; j_call: TRBJ1-1
cdr3_aa: CSARFAGGAYNEQFF; d_call: .; v_call: TRBV20-1; cdr3_length: 15; j_call: TRBJ2-1
cdr3_aa: CSARDLWETQYF; d_call: .; v_call: TRBV20-1; cdr3_length: 12; j_call: TRBJ2-5
cdr3_aa: CSASLAGAGELFF; d_call: TRBD2; v_call: TRBV20-1; cdr3_length: 13; j_call: TRBJ2-2
cdr3_aa: CSAGQLAKNIQYF; d_call: .; v_call: TRBV20-1; cdr3_length: 13; j_call: TRBJ2-4
cdr3_aa: CAISEYGGLGEAFF; d_call: .; v_call: TRBV10-3; cdr3_length: 14; j_call: TRBJ1-1
cdr3_aa: CSARDRGYTF; d_call: .; v_call: TRBV20-1; cdr3_length: 10; j_call: TRBJ1-2
cdr3_aa: CSVHRLLNYGYTF; d_call: .; v_call: TRBV29-1; cdr3_length: 13; j_call: TRBJ1-2
cdr3_aa: CASSLLGRGRGYTEAFF; d_call: .; v_call: TRBV27; cdr3_length: 17; j_call: TRBJ1-1
cdr3_aa: CAVEKRNSYEQYF; d_call: .; v_call: TRBV6-1; cdr3_length: 13; j_call: TRBJ2-7
cdr3_aa: CASSQGFDLANNEQFF; d_call: .; v_call: TRBV4-2; cdr3_length: 16; j_call: TRBJ2-1
cdr3_aa: CASSFLTGTGTYEQYF; d_call: TRBD1; v_call: TRBV7-9; cdr3_length: 16; j_call: TRBJ2-7
cdr3_aa: CASSYSTMLNTEAFF; d_call: .; v_call: TRBV6-2/TRBV6-3; cdr3_length: 15; j_call: TRBJ1-1
cdr3_aa: CASSLDGRTFDEQYF; d_call: .; v_call: TRBV5-1; cdr3_length: 15; j_call: TRBJ2-7
cdr3_aa: CASSYDRGARPNYGYTF; d_call: TRBD1; v_call: TRBV12-3/TRBV12-4; cdr3_length: 17; j_call: TRBJ1-2
cdr3_aa: CSARELGQAKETQYF; d_call: TRBD1; v_call: TRBV20-1; cdr3_length: 15; j_call: TRBJ2-5
cdr3_aa: CSVSRGNTEAFF; d_call: .; v_call: TRBV29-1; cdr3_length: 12; j_call: TRBJ1-1
cdr3_aa: CASSETGTSGSKQYF; d_call: TRBD2; v_call: TRBV11-2; cdr3_length: 15; j_call: TRBJ2-7
cdr3_aa: CASSYRTAGDTGELFF; d_call: .; v_call: TRBV6-2/TRBV6-3; cdr3_length: 16; j_call: TRBJ2-2